This TCR beta chain was captured by sequencing in a study of monozygotic twins with inflammatory bowel disease. Study-wide findings and caveats: Variability may have been added to patient repertoires by differing immunosuppressive treatments. The inverse Simpson measure of TCRbeta diversity was lower in IBD patients than in healthy co-twins.

Germline CDR1 is DFQATT and CDR2 is SNEGSKA (reference sequence). The length of the CDR3 is 12 residues. Blood was drawn at around 2.5 ml per donor. The UMIs contained a 6-nucleotide sample barcode. They were added by template switching during cDNA synthesis. TCRdb reanalyzed the 5' RACE reads and collapses them to one entry per CDR3 protein, without DNA. The data include 310,000 or so distinct CDR3 sequences; the top ten clones carry around 2%. For this clonotype: Its antigen is not known.

This rearrangement joins TRBV20-1 to TRBJ1-1. The sequence derives from a human donor with ulcerative colitis or Crohn's disease, or a healthy co-twin of an affected twin (not recorded which). Sequencing was done on a sample of blood. This chain's CDR3 is CSASGGVGEAFF.